Listed here are 18 T cell receptor beta chains from one sample, sequenced in a study of shared clonotypes between healthy human individuals. Data came from immunoSEQ multiplex PCR; TCRdb stores just in-frame clones and leaves some out. The table shows about 2,500,000 clones, with roughly nine tenths occurring only once. Material: naive CD4+ T cells sorted from blood. The subset here: CD45RA+ positively selected. These receptors all come from a man aged 18 to 29 in good health.

For the CDR3, the DNA is TGCAGTGCTTTAACAGATGGCTACACCTTC. Amino acids: CSALTDGYTF. The chain joins TRBV20-1 to TRBJ1-2; D remains ambiguous. This CDR3 has 10 residues. Germline V gives CDR1 DFQATT, CDR2 SNEGSKA (reference sequence). The V and J ends lost 5 bases and 6 bases respectively, with 7 bases between them.

The CDR3: CASSVAQGALQRDEQFF. The CDR3 DNA follows: TGTGCCAGCAGCGTAGCACAGGGGGCATTGCAGCGCGATGAGCAGTTCTTC. The chain has TRBV9 and TRBJ2-1; TRBD1 agrees at 9 bases. This CDR3 is 17 amino acids long. J gave up 8 bases and V 0 bases, and 12 bases lay outside the gene matches. Germline CDR1 and CDR2: SGDLS and YYNGEE.

A remark on this clone: Within the sample, other DNA sequences also encode this same CDR3. The chain employs TRBV5-1 and TRBJ1-2, with 9 bases fitting TRBD1. V was clipped by 0 bases and J by 6 bases; unmatched bases: 3. This CDR3 is 14 amino acids long. Germline V lookup: CDR1 SGHRS, CDR2 YFSETQ. DNA for the CDR3: TGCGCCAGCAGCTTGGGACAGGGGGAAGATGGCTACACCTTC. Translation: CASSLGQGEDGYTF. Looking up the rest from reference TRBV5-1 and TRBJ1-2 gives the full variable domain: KAGVTQTPRYLIKTRGQQVTLSCSPISGHRSVSWYQQTPGQGLQFLFEYFSETQRNKGNFPGRFSGRQFSNSRSEMNVSTLELGDSALYLCASSLGQGEDGYTFGSGTRLTVV.

The chain carries TRBV1 and TRBJ2-5. TRBV1 represents a pseudogene. The CDR3 loop spans 15 amino acids. This CDR3 is CTSRPFGAEEETQYF. CDR3 in DNA: TGCACCAGCAGGCCTTTTGGGGCGGAGGAAGAGACCCAGTACTTC.

The genes are TRBV18 and TRBJ2-2; D ambiguous. The CDR3 is 14 amino acids. Trimming pared 4 bases from V and 3 bases from J, leaving 9 bases between. Germline V lookup: CDR1 KGHSH, CDR2 LQKENI. As DNA, the CDR3 is TGTGCCAGCTCACGTCGGACGGACACCGGGGAGCTGTTTTTT. Translation gives CASSRRTDTGELFF. The full variable domain, in which reference TRBV18 and TRBJ2-2 provide the parts outside the CDR3, is NAGVMQNPRHLVRRRGQEARLRCSPMKGHSHVYWYRQLPEEGLKFMVYLQKENIIDESGMPKERFSAEFPKEGPSILRIQQVVRGDSAAYFCASSRRTDTGELFFGEGSRLTVL.

Details on this clone: This same CDR3 is encoded by further DNA sequences in the sample. The chain is built from TRBV9 and TRBJ2-1; the match to TRBD2 covers 9 bases. The V and J ends lost 0 bases and 4 bases, in that order; junction bases with no gene match: 2. Germline V gene lookup returns CDR1 SGDLS and CDR2 YYNGEE. The CDR3 is made up of 15 amino acids. CDR3 residues: CASSVALAGYNEQFF. CDR3 sequence (DNA): TGTGCCAGCAGCGTAGCCCTAGCGGGGTACAATGAGCAGTTCTTC.

For this clone: Other DNA sequences in this sample translate to the same CDR3. The J gene is TRBJ1-2, the V gene TRBV30; 8 bases are a match to TRBD1. From germline, CDR1 is GTSNPN and CDR2 SVGIG (reference sequence). The CDR3 contains 14 residues. V lost 0 bases and J lost 2; bases outside the gene matches: 2. CDR3 region: CAWSVRQGNYGYTF. DNA for the CDR3: TGTGCCTGGAGTGTAAGACAGGGGAACTATGGCTACACCTTC.

The sample holds a few counts of this clone. The chain is built from TRBV30 and TRBJ1-5; D unclear. CDR1 GTSNPN and CDR2 SVGIG come from the germline V gene (reference sequence). This CDR3 has 13 amino acids. V lost 1 base, J lost 2 bases, and 6 bases lay in between. In DNA, the CDR3 is TGTGCCTGGAGTGGTAAGGGCAATCAGCCCCAGCATTTT. Translation: CAWSGKGNQPQHF.

The chain is built from TRBV1 and TRBJ1-4; TRBD1 is the table's D call, not checked against the DNA. TRBV1 is assigned pseudogene status. The CDR3 is made up of 14 amino acids. CDR3 nucleotide sequence: TGCACCAGCAGCCGAGGGGGAAAGGATGAAAAACTGTTTTTT. Protein: CTSSRGGKDEKLFF.

The V and J genes are TRBV7-2 and TRBJ2-2; 14 bases agree with TRBD2. The CDR3 runs to 16 residues. Germline lookup yields CDR1 SGHTA and CDR2 FQGNSA. Trimming cost V 5 bases and J 7 bases; bases outside gene matches: 6. The CDR3 region is CASSPPGLAGVGELFF. The CDR3, as DNA: TGTGCCAGCAGCCCGCCGGGACTAGCGGGAGTCGGGGAGCTGTTTTTT. The full variable domain, its missing parts supplied by reference TRBV7-2 and TRBJ2-2, is GAGVSQSPSNKVTEKGKDVELRCDPISGHTALYWYRQSLGQGLEFLIYFQGNSAPDKSGLPSDRFSAERTGGSVSTLTIQRTQQEDSAVYLCASSPPGLAGVGELFFGEGSRLTVL.

This chain connects TRBV7-2 to TRBJ1-2; weak D call: TRBD1 (6 bases). V was trimmed by 1 base and J by 0 bases, leaving 12 bases between them. Germline CDR1 SGHTA, CDR2 FQGNSA. CDR3 length: 16 residues. Written as DNA, the CDR3 is TGTGCCAGCAGCTTAGATACACAGGGTGCTAACTATGGCTACACCTTC. Its protein is CASSLDTQGANYGYTF. The whole variable domain, remainder taken from reference TRBV7-2 and TRBJ1-2, is GAGVSQSPSNKVTEKGKDVELRCDPISGHTALYWYRQSLGQGLEFLIYFQGNSAPDKSGLPSDRFSAERTGGSVSTLTIQRTQQEDSAVYLCASSLDTQGANYGYTFGSGTRLTVV.

The V call is TRBV27, the J call TRBJ2-7; D may be TRBD1 or TRBD2 (5 bases each). The germline V gene encodes CDR1 MNHEY and CDR2 SMNVEV (reference sequence). V was clipped by 3 bases and J by 3 bases, with 15 bases between them. This CDR3 spans 15 amino acids. DNA for the CDR3: TGTGCCAGCAGTTTGAGAGGGGCTTCGGACTACGAGCAGTACTTC. This encodes CASSLRGASDYEQYF.

V and J are TRBV25-1 and TRBJ2-5, with a possible D match to TRBD2 (5 bases). V was cut by 1 base and J by 2 bases, with 11 bases left in between. The CDR3 covers 15 residues. Germline V gene data show CDR1 as MGHDK and CDR2 as SYGVNS. For the CDR3, the DNA is TGTGCCAGCAGTGAATTTCGGGGTGGGCAAGAGACCCAGTACTTC. Amino acid sequence: CASSEFRGGQETQYF.

V and J are TRBV7-9 and TRBJ2-7; D unclear. The CDR3 has 13 residues. The V and J ends lost 5 bases and 0 bases respectively, with 8 bases between them. Germline loops: CDR1 SEHNR, CDR2 FQNEAQ (reference sequence). The CDR3 reads CASSAEISYEQYF. In DNA, the CDR3 is TGTGCCAGCAGCGCTGAAATCTCCTACGAGCAGTACTTC.

The chain recombines TRBV9 with TRBJ2-5; TRBD2 agrees at 10 bases. This CDR3 is built from 17 residues. The V segment lost 4 bases and the J segment 5 bases; nucleotides outside the gene matches: 14. Per the germline V gene, CDR1 is SGDLS and CDR2 is YYNGEE. CDR3 amino acids: CASSPTVSGGGTETQYF. In nucleotides, the CDR3 is TGTGCCAGCAGCCCGACCGTAAGCGGGGGGGGAACTGAGACCCAGTACTTC.

Only one count was recorded for this clone. The chain is built from TRBV4-3 and TRBJ1-5; tentative D call: TRBD1 (5 bases). Trimming left V 0 bases short and J 3 bases short, with 24 bases between. Germline CDR1 reads LGHNA; CDR2 reads YSLEER. The CDR3 runs to 20 residues. The CDR3 region has the DNA TGCGCCAGCAGCCAAGAGTCGGTATCACGGGGCCGGATAGTCAATCAGCCCCAGCATTTT. Protein product: CASSQESVSRGRIVNQPQHF.

Points on this clone: The same CDR3 arises from other DNA sequences in this sample as well. The chain has TRBV2 and TRBJ2-7; D not certain. Germline CDR1 reads SNHLY; CDR2 reads FYNNEI. The CDR3 runs to 11 residues. Trimming stripped 1 base from V and 7 bases from J, with 5 bases between. The CDR3 spells CASSEVGEQYF. The CDR3 DNA reads TGTGCCAGCAGTGAAGTGGGGGAGCAGTACTTC.

J is TRBJ2-7 and V is TRBV6-5, with 14 bases lining up with TRBD2. This CDR3 has 16 amino acids. The trim removed 2 bases at V and 3 bases at J, leaving 3 bases unmatched. Germline V lookup: CDR1 MNHEY, CDR2 SVGAGI. The CDR3 nucleotides read TGTGCCAGCAGTTACAGGGGACTAGCGGGGGTCTACGAGCAGTACTTC. This gives the protein CASSYRGLAGVYEQYF.